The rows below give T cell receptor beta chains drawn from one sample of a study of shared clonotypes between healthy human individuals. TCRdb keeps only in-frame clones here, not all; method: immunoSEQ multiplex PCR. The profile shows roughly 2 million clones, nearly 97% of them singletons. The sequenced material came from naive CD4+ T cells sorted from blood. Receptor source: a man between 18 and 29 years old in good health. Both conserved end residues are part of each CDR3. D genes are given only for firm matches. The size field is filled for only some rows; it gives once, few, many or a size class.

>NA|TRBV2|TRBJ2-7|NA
TGTGCCAGCAGTTCCCCTAGAAGCGAGCAGTACTTC
CASSSPRSEQYF
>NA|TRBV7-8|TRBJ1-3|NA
TGTGCCAGCAGCTTAGCAGTTGGAAACACCATATATTTT
CASSLAVGNTIYF
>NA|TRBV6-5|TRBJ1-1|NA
TGTGCCAGCAGACAAGGAGGGGGGAGGAACACTGAAGCTTTCTTT
CASRQGGGRNTEAFF
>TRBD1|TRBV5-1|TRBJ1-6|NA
TGCGCCAGCAGCGTCCGGGACAGCCTAAATTCACCCCTCCACTTT
CASSVRDSLNSPLHF
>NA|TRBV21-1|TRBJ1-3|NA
TGTGCCAGCAGTCTGAAGGGGGGCGCGTGTGGAAACACCATATATTTT
CASSLKGGACGNTIYF
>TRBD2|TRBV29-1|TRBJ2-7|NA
TGCAGCGTTGAAGATACTAGCGGGAGTTCCTACGAGCAGTACTTC
CSVEDTSGSSYEQYF
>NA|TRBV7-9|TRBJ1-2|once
TGTGCCAGCAGCTTCGACCAACCTTCCTATGGCTACACCTTC
CASSFDQPSYGYTF
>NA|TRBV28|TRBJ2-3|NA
TGTGCCAGCAGTCCTGCAGGCCTGGTAAGCACAGATACGCAGTATTTT
CASSPAGLVSTDTQYF
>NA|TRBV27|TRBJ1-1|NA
TGTGCCAGCAGTCTTAAAGGGCCAATTGGGACGGCGAACACTGAAGCTTTCTTT
CASSLKGPIGTANTEAFF
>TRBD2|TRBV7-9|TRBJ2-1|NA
TGTGCCAGCAGCTTAGTAGGAGCGGGAGAGTGGGAGCAGTTCTTC
CASSLVGAGEWEQFF
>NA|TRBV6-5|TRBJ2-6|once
TGTGCCAGCAGTTATCCGAGCTCTGGGGCCAACGTCCTGACTTTC
CASSYPSSGANVLTF
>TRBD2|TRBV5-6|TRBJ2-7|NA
TGTGCCAGCAGCGTGACTAGCGTTTCCTACGAGCAGTACTTC
CASSVTSVSYEQYF
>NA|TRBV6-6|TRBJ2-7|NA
TGTGCCAGCAGTTACGTCACCAGGGCACTATTAGAGCAGTACTTC
CASSYVTRALLEQYF
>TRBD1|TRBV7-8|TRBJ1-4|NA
TGTGCCAGCAGCTTAGGACAGGGTCGCGAAAAACTGTTTTTT
CASSLGQGREKLFF
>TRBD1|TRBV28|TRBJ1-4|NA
TGTGCCAGCAGTTTGGACAGGGGTGGGGACGAAAAACTGTTTTTT
CASSLDRGGDEKLFF